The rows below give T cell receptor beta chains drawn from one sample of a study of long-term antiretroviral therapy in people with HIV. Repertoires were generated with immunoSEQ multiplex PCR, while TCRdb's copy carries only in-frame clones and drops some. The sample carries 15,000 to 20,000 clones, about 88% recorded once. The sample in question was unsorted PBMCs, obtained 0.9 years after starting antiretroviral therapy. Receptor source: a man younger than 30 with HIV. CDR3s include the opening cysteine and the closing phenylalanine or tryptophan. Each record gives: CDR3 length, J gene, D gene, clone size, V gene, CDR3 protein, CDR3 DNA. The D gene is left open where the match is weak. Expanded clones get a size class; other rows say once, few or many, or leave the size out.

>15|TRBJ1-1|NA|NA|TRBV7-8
CASSLDGGPRTEAFF
TGTGCCAGCAGCTTAGATGGGGGGCCGAGAACTGAAGCTTTCTTT
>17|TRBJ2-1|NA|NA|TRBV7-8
CASTFLGPGRLFNEQFF
TGTGCCAGCACCTTCCTAGGGCCCGGGCGCCTATTTAATGAGCAGTTCTTC
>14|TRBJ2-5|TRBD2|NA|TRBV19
CASSIRGGQETQYF
TGTGCCAGTAGTATACGGGGGGGGCAAGAGACCCAGTACTTC
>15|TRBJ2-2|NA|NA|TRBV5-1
CASSLGTPNTGELFF
TGCGCCAGCAGCTTGGGTACACCGAACACCGGGGAGCTGTTTTTT
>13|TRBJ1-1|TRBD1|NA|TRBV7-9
CASSFTGDTEAFF
TGTGCCAGCAGCTTTACAGGGGACACTGAAGCTTTCTTT
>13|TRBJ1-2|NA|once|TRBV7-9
CASSRESAYGYTF
TGTGCCAGCAGCAGGGAGTCTGCCTATGGCTACACCTTC
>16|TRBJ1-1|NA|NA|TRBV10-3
CAISESKDRPNTEAFF
TGTGCCATCAGTGAGTCGAAGGACAGACCGAACACTGAAGCTTTCTTT
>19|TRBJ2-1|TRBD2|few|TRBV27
CASSAMGLAVYRSYNEQFF
TGTGCCAGCAGTGCTATGGGACTAGCGGTATATCGCTCCTACAATGAGCAGTTCTTC
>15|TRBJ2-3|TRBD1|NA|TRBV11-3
CASSFDDRGGDTQYF
TGTGCCAGCAGCTTCGACGACAGGGGTGGAGATACGCAGTATTTT
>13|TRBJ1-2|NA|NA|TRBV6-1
CASKGGRLYGYTF
TGTGCCAGCAAAGGAGGACGGCTCTATGGCTACACCTTC
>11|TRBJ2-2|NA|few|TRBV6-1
CASSVGGELFF
TGTGCCAGCAGTGTTGGCGGGGAGCTGTTTTTT
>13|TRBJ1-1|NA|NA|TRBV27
CASSYRSSTEAFF
TGTGCCAGCAGTTACAGATCTAGCACTGAAGCTTTCTTT
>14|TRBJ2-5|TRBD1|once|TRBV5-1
CASSLRTGQETQYF
TGCGCCAGCAGCCTGCGGACAGGACAAGAGACCCAGTACTTC
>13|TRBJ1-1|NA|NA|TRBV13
CASSQHTNTEAFF
TGTGCCAGCAGCCAACACACGAACACTGAAGCTTTCTTT
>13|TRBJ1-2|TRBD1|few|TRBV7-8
CASSATGEYGYTF
TGTGCCAGCAGCGCCACAGGGGAGTATGGCTACACCTTC
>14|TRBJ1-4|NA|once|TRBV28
CASSVGGAHEKLFF
TGTGCCAGCAGCGTAGGGGGGGCGCATGAAAAACTGTTTTTT
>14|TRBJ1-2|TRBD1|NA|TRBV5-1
CASSVRTGGDGYTF
TGCGCCAGCAGCGTAAGGACAGGGGGCGATGGCTACACCTTC
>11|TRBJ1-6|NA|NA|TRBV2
CASVGASPLHF
TGTGCCAGCGTGGGGGCTTCACCCCTCCACTTT
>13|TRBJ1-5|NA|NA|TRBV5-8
CASSFKFDQPQHF
TGTGCCAGCAGCTTCAAGTTCGATCAGCCCCAGCATTTT
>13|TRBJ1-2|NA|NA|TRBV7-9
CASSQSPNYGYTF
TGTGCCAGCAGCCAGAGTCCCAACTATGGCTACACCTTC
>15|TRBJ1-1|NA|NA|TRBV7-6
CASSRWDTLNTEAFF
TGTGCCAGCAGCAGATGGGACACGCTGAACACTGAAGCTTTCTTT
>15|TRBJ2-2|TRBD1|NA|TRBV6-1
CASSVDRGYTGELFF
TGTGCCAGCAGTGTGGACAGGGGGTACACCGGGGAGCTGTTTTTT
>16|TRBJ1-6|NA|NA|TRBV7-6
CASSPRAGNYNSPLHF
TGTGCCAGCAGCCCCAGGGCCGGAAACTATAATTCACCCCTCCACTTT
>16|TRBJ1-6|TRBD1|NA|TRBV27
CASRVRRGQGNSPLHF
TGTGCCAGCAGGGTTCGACGTGGACAGGGGAATTCACCCCTCCACTTT
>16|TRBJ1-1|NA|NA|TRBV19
CASTPEWLLAVTEAFF
TGTGCCAGTACCCCAGAATGGCTCCTGGCGGTAACTGAAGCTTTCTTT
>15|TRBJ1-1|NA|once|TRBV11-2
CASSWSWGLVTEAFF
TGTGCCAGCAGCTGGTCATGGGGGCTGGTCACTGAAGCTTTCTTT
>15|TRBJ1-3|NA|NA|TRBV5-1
CASSLGQNRVNTIYF
TGCGCCAGCAGCTTGGGTCAGAATAGAGTAAACACCATATATTTT
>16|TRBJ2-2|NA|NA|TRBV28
CASSLTGVLDTGELFF
TGTGCCAGCAGTTTGACTGGGGTTTTGGACACCGGGGAGCTGTTTTTT
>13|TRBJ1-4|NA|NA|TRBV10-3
CAIARGLGEKLFF
TGTGCCATCGCTCGGGGGCTCGGTGAAAAACTGTTTTTT
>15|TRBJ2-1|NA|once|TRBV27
CASSLRGPFYNEQFF
TGTGCCAGCAGTTTAAGGGGACCTTTCTACAATGAGCAGTTCTTC
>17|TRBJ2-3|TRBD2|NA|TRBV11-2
CASSLGIGLAETDTQYF
TGTGCCAGCAGCTTAGGGATAGGACTAGCGGAGACAGATACGCAGTATTTT
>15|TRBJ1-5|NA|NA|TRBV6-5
CASSLTVYSNQPQHF
TGTGCCAGCAGTTTGACAGTCTATAGCAATCAGCCCCAGCATTTT
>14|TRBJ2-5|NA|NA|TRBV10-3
CAISDGGDQETQYF
TGTGCCATCAGTGATGGCGGGGACCAAGAGACCCAGTACTTC
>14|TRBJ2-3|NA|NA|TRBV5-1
CASSLPGRTDTQYF
TGCGCCAGCAGCTTACCGGGCCGCACAGATACGCAGTATTTT
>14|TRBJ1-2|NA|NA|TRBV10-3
CAISDPTGNAGYTF
TGTGCCATCAGTGACCCCACAGGGAACGCTGGCTACACCTTC
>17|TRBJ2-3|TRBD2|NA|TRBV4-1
CASSQDHLSGGTDTQYF
TGCGCCAGCAGCCAAGATCACCTTAGCGGGGGCACAGATACGCAGTATTTT
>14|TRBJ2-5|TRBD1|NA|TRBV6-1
CASNDRTGGETQYF
TGTGCCAGCAACGATAGGACAGGGGGAGAGACCCAGTACTTC
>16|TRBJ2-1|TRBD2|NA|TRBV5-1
CASSLAPSGGGNEQFF
TGCGCCAGCAGCTTGGCGCCTAGCGGGGGAGGTAACGAGCAGTTCTTC
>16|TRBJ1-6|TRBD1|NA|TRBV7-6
CASSFGGGQENSPLHF
TGTGCCAGCAGCTTCGGAGGGGGACAGGAAAATTCACCCCTCCACTTT
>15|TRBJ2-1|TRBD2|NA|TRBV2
CASSERSGGAREQFF
TGTGCCAGCAGTGAACGCAGCGGGGGGGCCAGGGAGCAGTTCTTC